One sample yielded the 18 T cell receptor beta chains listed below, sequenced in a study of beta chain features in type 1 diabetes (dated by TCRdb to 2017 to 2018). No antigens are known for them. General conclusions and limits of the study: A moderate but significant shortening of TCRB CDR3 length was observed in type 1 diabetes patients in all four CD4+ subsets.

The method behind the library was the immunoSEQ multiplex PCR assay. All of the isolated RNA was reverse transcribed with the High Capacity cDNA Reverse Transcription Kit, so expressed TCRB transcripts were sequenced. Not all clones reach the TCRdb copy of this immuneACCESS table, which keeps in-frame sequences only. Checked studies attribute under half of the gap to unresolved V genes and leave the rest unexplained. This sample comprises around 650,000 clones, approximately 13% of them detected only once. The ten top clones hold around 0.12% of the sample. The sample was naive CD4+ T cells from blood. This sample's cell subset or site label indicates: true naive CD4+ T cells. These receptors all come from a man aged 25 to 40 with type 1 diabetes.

CDR3 sequence reads: CASSWTVSNQPQHF. The DNA of the CDR3 is TGTGCCAGCAGCTGGACAGTTAGCAATCAGCCCCAGCATTTT. V gene TRBV28 combines with J gene TRBJ1-5; TRBD1 is a possible D gene (6 bases). Germline V gives CDR1 MDHEN, CDR2 SYDVKM. This CDR3 region has 14 residues. V was shortened by 6 bases and J by 0 bases, with 9 bases between the two germline ends. Full variable domain (remainder filled in from reference TRBV28 and TRBJ1-5): DVKVTQSSRYLVKRTGEKVFLECVQDMDHENMFWYRQDPGLGLRLIYFSYDVKMKEKGDIPEGYSVSREKKERFSLILESASTNQTSMYLCASSWTVSNQPQHFGDGTRLSIL.

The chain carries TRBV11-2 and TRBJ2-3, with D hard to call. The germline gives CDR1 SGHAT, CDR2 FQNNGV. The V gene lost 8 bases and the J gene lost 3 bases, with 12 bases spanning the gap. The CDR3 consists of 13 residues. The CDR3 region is CASADRLTDTQYF. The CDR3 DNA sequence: TGTGCCAGCGCAGACCGTTTGACAGATACGCAGTATTTT.

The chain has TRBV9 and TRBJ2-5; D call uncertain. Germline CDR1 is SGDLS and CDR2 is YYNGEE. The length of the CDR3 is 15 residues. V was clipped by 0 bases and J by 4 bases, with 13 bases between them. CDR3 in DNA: TGTGCCAGCAGCGTAGAGGCTAGATGGGGAGAGACCCAGTACTTC. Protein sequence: CASSVEARWGETQYF. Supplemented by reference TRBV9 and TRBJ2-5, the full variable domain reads DSGVTQTPKHLITATGQRVTLRCSPRSGDLSVYWYQQSLDQGLQFLIQYYNGEERAKGNILERFSAQQFPDLHSELNLSSLELGDSALYFCASSVEARWGETQYFGPGTRLLVL.

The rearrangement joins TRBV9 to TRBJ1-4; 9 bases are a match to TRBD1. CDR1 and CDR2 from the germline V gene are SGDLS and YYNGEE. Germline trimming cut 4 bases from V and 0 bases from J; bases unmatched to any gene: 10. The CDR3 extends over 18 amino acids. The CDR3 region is CASSQGQTGGATNEKLFF. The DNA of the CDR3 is TGTGCCAGCAGCCAAGGACAGACAGGGGGAGCAACTAATGAAAAACTGTTTTTT.

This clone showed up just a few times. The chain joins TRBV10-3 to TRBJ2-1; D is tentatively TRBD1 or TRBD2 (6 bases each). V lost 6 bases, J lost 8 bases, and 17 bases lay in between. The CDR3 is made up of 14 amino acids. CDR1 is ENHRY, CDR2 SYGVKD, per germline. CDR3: CAISESRGQYEQFF. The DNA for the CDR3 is TGTGCCATCAGCGAGAGCCGGGGGCAGTATGAGCAGTTCTTC.

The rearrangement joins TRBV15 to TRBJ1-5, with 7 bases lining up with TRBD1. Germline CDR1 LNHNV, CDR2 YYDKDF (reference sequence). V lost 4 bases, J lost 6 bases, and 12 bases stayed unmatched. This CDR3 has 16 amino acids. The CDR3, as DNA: TGTGCCACCAGCACCAGGGGGTTAGTTAGGGGTCAGCCCCAGCATTTT. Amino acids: CATSTRGLVRGQPQHF.

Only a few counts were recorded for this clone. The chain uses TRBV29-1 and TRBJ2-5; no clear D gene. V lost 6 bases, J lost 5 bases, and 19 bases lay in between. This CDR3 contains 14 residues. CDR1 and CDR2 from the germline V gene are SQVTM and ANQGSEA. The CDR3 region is CSVSVGSFGETQYF. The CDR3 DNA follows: TGCAGCGTCTCCGTCGGCTCGTTCGGGGAGACCCAGTACTTC. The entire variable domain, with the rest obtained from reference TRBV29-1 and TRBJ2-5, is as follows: SAVISQKPSRDICQRGTSLTIQCQVDSQVTMMFWYRQQPGQSLTLIATANQGSEATYESGFVIDKFPISRPNLTFSTLTVSNMSPEDSSIYLCSVSVGSFGETQYFGPGTRLLVL.

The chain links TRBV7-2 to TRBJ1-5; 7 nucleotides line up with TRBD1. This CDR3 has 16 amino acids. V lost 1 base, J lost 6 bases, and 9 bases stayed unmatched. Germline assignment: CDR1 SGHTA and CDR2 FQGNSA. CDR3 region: CASSLGQGVGFQPQHF. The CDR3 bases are TGTGCCAGCAGCTTAGGGCAGGGGGTTGGGTTTCAGCCCCAGCATTTT. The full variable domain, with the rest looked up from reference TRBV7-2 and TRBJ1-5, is GAGVSQSPSNKVTEKGKDVELRCDPISGHTALYWYRQSLGQGLEFLIYFQGNSAPDKSGLPSDRFSAERTGGSVSTLTIQRTQQEDSAVYLCASSLGQGVGFQPQHFGDGTRLSIL.

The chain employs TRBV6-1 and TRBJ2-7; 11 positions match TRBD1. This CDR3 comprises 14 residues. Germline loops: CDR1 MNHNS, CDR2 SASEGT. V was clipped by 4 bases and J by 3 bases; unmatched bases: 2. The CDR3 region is CASSAGTGGYEQYF. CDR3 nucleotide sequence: TGTGCCAGCAGTGCCGGGACAGGGGGCTACGAGCAGTACTTC.

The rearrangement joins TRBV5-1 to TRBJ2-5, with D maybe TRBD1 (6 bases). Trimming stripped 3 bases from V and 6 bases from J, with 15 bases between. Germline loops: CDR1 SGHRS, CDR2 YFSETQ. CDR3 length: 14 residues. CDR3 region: CASSSTSGGKTQYF. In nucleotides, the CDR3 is TGCGCCAGCAGCTCTACCAGTGGGGGCAAGACCCAGTACTTC. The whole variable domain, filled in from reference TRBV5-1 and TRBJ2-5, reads KAGVTQTPRYLIKTRGQQVTLSCSPISGHRSVSWYQQTPGQGLQFLFEYFSETQRNKGNFPGRFSGRQFSNSRSEMNVSTLELGDSALYLCASSSTSGGKTQYFGPGTRLLVL.

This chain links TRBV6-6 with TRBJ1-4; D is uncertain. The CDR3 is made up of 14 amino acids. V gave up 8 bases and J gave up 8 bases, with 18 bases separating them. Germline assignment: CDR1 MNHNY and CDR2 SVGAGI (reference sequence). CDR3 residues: CASSHPTKTEKLFF. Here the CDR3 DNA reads TGTGCCAGCTCGCATCCGACAAAGACGGAAAAACTGTTTTTT.

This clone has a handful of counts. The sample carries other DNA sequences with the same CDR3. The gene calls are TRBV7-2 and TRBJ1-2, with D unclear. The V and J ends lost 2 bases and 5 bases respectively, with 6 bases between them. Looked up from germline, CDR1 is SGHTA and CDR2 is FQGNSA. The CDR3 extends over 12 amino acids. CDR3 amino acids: CASSLRGYGYTF. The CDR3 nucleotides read TGTGCCAGCAGCTTAAGAGGGTATGGCTACACCTTC.

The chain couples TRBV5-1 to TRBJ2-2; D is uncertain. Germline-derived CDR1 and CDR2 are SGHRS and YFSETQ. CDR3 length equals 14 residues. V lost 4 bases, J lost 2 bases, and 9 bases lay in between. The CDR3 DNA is TGCGCCAGCAGCACCCTCGGAAACACCGGGGAGCTGTTTTTT. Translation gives CASSTLGNTGELFF.

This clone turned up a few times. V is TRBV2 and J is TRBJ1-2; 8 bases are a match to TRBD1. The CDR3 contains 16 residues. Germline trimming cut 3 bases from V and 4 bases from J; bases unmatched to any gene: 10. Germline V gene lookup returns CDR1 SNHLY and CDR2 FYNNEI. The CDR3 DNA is TGTGCCAGCAGTGATCCCCAGGGGGCATCAATCTATGGCTACACCTTC. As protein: CASSDPQGASIYGYTF.

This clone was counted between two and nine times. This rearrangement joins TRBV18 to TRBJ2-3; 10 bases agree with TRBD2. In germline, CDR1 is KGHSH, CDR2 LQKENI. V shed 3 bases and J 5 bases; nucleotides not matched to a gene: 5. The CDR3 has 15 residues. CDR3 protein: CASSPLAGVIDTQYF. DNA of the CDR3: TGTGCCAGCTCACCTCTAGCGGGGGTGATAGATACGCAGTATTTT. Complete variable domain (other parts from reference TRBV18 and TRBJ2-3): NAGVMQNPRHLVRRRGQEARLRCSPMKGHSHVYWYRQLPEEGLKFMVYLQKENIIDESGMPKERFSAEFPKEGPSILRIQQVVRGDSAAYFCASSPLAGVIDTQYFGPGTRLTVL.

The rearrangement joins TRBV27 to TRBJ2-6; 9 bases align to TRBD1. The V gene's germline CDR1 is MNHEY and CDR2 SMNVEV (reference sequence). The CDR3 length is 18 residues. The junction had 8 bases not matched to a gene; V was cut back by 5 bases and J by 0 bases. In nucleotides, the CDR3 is TGTGCCAGCAGTCCACACGGGACAGGGTCCTCTGGGGCCAACGTCCTGACTTTC. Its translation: CASSPHGTGSSGANVLTF.

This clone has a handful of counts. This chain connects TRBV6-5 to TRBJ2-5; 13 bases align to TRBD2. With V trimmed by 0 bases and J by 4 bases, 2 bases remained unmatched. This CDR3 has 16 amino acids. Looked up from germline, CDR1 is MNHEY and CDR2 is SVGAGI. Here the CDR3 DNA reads TGTGCCAGCAGTTACTCGAGGACTAGCGGGGGAGAGACCCAGTACTTC. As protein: CASSYSRTSGGETQYF.

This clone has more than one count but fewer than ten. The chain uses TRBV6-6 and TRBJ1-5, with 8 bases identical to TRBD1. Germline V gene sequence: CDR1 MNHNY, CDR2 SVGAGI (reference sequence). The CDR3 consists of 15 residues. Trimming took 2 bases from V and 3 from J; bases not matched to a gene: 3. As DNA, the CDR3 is TGTGCCAGCAGTTACGGGGGACAGGTCAATCAGCCCCAGCATTTT. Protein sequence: CASSYGGQVNQPQHF.